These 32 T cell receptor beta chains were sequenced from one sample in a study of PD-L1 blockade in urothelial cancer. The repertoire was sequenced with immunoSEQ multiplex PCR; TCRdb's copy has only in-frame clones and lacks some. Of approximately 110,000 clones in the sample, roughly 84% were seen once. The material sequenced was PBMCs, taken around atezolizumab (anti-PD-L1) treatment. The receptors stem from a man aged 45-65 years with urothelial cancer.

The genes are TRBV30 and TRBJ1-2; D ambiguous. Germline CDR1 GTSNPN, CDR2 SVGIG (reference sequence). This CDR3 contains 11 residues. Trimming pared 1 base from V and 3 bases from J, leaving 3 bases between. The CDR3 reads CAWSDYYGYTF. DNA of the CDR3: TGTGCCTGGAGTGACTACTATGGCTACACCTTC.

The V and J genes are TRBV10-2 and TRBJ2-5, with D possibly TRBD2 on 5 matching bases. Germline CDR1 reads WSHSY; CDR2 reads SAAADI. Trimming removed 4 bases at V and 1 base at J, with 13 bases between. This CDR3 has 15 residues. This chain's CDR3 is CASSVSRGTQETQYF. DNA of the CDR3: TGCGCCAGCAGTGTTTCCCGGGGAACCCAAGAGACCCAGTACTTC.

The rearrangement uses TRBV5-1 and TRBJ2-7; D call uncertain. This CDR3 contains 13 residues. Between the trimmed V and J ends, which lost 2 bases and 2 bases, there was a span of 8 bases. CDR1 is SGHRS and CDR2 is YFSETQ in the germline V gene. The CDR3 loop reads CASSFSRTYEQYF. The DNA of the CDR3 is TGCGCCAGCAGCTTCTCCAGAACCTACGAGCAGTACTTC.

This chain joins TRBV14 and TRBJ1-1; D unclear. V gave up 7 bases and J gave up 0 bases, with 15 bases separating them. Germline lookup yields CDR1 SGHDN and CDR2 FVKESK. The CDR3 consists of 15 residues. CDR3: CASTSYRNMNTEAFF. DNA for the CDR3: TGTGCCAGCACCTCATACAGAAACATGAACACTGAAGCTTTCTTT. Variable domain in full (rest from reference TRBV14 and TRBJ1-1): EAGVTQFPSHSVIEKGQTVTLRCDPISGHDNLYWYRRVMGKEIKFLLHFVKESKQDESGMPNNRFLAERTGGTYSTLKVQPAELEDSGVYFCASTSYRNMNTEAFFGQGTRLTVV.

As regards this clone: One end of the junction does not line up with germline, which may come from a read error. The CDR3 DNA reads as TGTGCCAGCAGTATCGGACATAAATCACCCCTCCACTTT. Its translation: CASSIGHKSPLHF. The V call is TRBV28, the J call TRBJ1-6, with D possibly being TRBD1 (5 bases). CDR3 length: 13 residues. In germline, CDR1 is MDHEN, CDR2 SYDVKM.

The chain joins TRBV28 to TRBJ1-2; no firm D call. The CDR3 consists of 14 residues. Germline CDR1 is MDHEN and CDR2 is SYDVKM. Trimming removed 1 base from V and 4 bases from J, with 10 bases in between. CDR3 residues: CASSLSDSRYGYTF. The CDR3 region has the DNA TGTGCCAGCAGTTTATCGGACTCTCGCTATGGCTACACCTTC.

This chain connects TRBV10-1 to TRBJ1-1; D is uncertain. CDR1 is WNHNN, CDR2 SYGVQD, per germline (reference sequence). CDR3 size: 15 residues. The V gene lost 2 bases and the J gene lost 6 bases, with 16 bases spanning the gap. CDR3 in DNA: TGCGCCAGCAGTGAGGCGGGAATTAGCGGTTCTGAAGCTTTCTTT. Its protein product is CASSEAGISGSEAFF.

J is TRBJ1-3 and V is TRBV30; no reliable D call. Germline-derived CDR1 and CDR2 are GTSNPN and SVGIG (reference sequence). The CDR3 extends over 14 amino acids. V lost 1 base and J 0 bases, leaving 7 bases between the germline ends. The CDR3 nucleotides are TGTGCCTGGAGTGGGAGTGGCTCTGGAAACACCATATATTTT. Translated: CAWSGSGSGNTIYF.

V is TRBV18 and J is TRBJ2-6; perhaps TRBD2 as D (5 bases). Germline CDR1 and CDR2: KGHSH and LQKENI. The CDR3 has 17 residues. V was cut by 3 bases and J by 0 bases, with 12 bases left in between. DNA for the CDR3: TGTGCCAGCTCACCCTATTGGGAGACCTCTGGGGCCAACGTCCTGACTTTC. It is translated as CASSPYWETSGANVLTF.

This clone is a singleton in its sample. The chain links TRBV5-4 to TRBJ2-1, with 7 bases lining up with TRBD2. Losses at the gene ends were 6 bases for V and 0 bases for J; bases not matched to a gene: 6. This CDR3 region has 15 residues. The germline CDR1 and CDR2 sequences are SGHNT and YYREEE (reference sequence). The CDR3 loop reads CASTWGGSSYNEQFF. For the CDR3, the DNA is TGTGCCAGCACCTGGGGCGGGAGCTCCTACAATGAGCAGTTCTTC.

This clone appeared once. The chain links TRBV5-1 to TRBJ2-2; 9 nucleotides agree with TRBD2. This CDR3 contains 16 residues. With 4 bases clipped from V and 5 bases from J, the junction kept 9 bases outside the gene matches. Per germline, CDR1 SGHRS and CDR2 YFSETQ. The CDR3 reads CASSQGAGGGTGELFF. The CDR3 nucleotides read TGCGCCAGCAGCCAGGGAGCGGGAGGCGGTACCGGGGAGCTGTTTTTT.

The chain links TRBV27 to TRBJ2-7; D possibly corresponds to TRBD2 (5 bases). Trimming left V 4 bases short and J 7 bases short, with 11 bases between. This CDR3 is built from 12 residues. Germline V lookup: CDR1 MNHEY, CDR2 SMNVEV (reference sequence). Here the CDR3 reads CASSSGNREQYF. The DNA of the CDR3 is TGTGCCAGCAGTTCGGGGAATCGAGAGCAGTACTTC.

CDR3 sequence (DNA): TGTGCCAGCAGGAGGGACTTACAAGAGACCCAGTACTTC. It translates to CASRRDLQETQYF. The chain carries TRBV2 and TRBJ2-5; a possible D gene is TRBD2 (6 bases). The CDR3 sequence is 13 residues long. Germline assignment: CDR1 SNHLY and CDR2 FYNNEI. The germline V and J ends were trimmed by 6 bases and 2 bases, with 10 bases remaining between them. Using reference TRBV2 and TRBJ2-5 for the parts outside the CDR3, the full variable domain is EPEVTQTPSHQVTQMGQEVILRCVPISNHLYFYWYRQILGQKVEFLVSFYNNEISEKSEIFDDQFSVERPDGSNFTLKIRSTKLEDSAMYFCASRRDLQETQYFGPGTRLLVL.

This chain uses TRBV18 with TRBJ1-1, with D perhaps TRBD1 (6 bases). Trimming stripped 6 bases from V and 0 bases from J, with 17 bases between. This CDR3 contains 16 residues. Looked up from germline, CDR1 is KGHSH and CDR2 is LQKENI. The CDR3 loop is CASSTYRENMNTEAFF. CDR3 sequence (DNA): TGTGCCAGCTCCACGTACAGGGAAAATATGAACACTGAAGCTTTCTTT.

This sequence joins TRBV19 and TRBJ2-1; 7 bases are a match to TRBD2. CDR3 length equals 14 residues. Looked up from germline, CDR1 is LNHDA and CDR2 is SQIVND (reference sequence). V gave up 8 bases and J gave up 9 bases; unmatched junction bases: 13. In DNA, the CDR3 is TGTGCCAGTGCTTTCCGGGCCGGCGGGGGTGAGCAGTTCTTC. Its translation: CASAFRAGGGEQFF.

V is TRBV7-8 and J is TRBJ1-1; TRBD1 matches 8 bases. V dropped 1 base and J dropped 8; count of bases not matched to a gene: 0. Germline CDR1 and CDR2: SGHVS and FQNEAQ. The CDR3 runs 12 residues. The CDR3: CASSLGQGEAFF. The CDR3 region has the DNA TGTGCCAGCAGCTTAGGACAGGGGGAAGCTTTCTTT. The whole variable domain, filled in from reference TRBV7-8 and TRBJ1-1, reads GAGVSQSPRYKVAKRGQDVALRCDPISGHVSLFWYQQALGQGPEFLTYFQNEAQLDKSGLPSDRFFAERPEGSVSTLKIQRTQQEDSAVYLCASSLGQGEAFFGQGTRLTVV.

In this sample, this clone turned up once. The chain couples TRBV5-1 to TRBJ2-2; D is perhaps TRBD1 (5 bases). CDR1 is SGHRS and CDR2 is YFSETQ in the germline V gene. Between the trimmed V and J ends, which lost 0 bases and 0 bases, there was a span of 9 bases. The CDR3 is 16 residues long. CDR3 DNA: TGCGCCAGCAGCTTGGGACAGTTCGCGAACACCGGGGAGCTGTTTTTT. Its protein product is CASSLGQFANTGELFF. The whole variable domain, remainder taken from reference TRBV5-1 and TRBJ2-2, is KAGVTQTPRYLIKTRGQQVTLSCSPISGHRSVSWYQQTPGQGLQFLFEYFSETQRNKGNFPGRFSGRQFSNSRSEMNVSTLELGDSALYLCASSLGQFANTGELFFGEGSRLTVL.

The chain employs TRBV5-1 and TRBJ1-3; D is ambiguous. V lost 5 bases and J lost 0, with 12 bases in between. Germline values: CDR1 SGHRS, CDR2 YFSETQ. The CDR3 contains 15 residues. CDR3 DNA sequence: TGCGCCAGCAGTTCGACGGGGATCTCTGGAAACACCATATATTTT. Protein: CASSSTGISGNTIYF.

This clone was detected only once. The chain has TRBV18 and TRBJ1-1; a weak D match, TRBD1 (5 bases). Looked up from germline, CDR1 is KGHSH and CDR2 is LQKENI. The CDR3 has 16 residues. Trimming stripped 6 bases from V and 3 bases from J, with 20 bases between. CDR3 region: CASSQYGGVSDTEAFF. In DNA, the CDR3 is TGTGCCAGCTCCCAATACGGGGGTGTATCGGACACTGAAGCTTTCTTT.

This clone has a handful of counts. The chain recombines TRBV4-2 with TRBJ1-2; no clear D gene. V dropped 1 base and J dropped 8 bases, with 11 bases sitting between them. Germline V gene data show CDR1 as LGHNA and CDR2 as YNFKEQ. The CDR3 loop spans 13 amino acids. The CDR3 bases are TGTGCCAGCAGCCAAGGGGCAGGCTCGGGCTACACCTTC. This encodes CASSQGAGSGYTF.

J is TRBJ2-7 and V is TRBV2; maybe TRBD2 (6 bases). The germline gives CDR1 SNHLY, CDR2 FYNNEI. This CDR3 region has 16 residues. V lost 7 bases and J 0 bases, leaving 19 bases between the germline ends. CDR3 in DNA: TGTGCCAGCACCCGCCGCGCGGGAAGGAGCTCCTACGAGCAGTACTTC. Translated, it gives CASTRRAGRSSYEQYF.

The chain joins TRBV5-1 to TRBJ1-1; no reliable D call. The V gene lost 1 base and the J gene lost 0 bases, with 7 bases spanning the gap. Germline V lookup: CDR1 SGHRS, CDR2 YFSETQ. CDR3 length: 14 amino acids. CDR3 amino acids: CASSLWQMNTEAFF. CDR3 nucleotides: TGCGCCAGCAGCTTGTGGCAGATGAACACTGAAGCTTTCTTT.

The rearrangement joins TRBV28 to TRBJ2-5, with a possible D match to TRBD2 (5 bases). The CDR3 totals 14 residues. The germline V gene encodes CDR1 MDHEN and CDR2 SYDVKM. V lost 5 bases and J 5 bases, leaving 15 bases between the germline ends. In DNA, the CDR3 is TGTGCCAGCAGTATACCCCGGGGATGGGAGACCCAGTACTTC. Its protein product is CASSIPRGWETQYF.

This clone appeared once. The CDR3 sequence is CASSFLYGQQETQYF. The CDR3 nucleotides are TGTGCCAGCAGCTTTCTTTATGGACAGCAAGAGACCCAGTACTTC. This chain uses TRBV7-8 with TRBJ2-5, with TRBD1 as a possible D gene (6 bases). Germline CDR1 and CDR2: SGHVS and FQNEAQ. There are 15 residues in the CDR3. Deletions cut 3 bases from V and 2 bases from J, with 13 bases between.

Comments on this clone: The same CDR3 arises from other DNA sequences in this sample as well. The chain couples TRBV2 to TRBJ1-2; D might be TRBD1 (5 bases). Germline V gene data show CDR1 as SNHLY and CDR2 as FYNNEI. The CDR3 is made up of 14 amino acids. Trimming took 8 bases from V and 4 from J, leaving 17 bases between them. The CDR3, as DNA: TGTGCCAGCGGAGAAGACAGCGGACTCTATGGCTACACCTTC. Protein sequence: CASGEDSGLYGYTF.

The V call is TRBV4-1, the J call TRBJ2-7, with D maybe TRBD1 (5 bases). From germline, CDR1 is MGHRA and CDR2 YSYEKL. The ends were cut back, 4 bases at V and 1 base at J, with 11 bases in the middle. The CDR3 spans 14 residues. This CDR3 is CASSLSGFSYEQYF. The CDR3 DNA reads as TGCGCCAGCAGCCTTTCAGGGTTTTCCTACGAGCAGTACTTC.

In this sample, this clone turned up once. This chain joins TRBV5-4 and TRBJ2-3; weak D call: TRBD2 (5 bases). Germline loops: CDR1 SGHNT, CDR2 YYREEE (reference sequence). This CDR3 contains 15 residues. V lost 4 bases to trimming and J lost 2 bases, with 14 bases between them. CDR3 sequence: CASSAVSGNTDTQYF. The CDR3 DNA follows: TGTGCCAGCAGCGCTGTGAGCGGAAACACAGATACGCAGTATTTT.

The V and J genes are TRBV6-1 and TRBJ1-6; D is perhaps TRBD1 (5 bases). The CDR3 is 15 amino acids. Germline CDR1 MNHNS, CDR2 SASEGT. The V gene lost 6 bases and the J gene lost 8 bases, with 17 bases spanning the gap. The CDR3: CASRGRGSLDSPLHF. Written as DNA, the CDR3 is TGTGCCAGCAGAGGGAGGGGCAGCCTAGATTCACCCCTCCACTTT.

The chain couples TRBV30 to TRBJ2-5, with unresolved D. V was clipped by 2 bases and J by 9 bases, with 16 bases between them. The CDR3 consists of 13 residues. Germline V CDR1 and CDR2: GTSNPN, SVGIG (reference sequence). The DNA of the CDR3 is TGTGCCTGGAGTCCGAACTATCAATCCGCCCAGTACTTC. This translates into CAWSPNYQSAQYF.

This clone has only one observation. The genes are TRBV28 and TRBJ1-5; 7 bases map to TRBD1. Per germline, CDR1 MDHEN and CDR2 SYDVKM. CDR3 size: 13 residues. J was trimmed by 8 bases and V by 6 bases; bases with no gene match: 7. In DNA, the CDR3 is TGTGCCAGCAGAACCGGGACAGTTAAGCCCCAGCATTTT. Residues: CASRTGTVKPQHF.

The CDR3: CASSSGGGLNEKLFF. The CDR3 DNA reads TGTGCCAGCAGCTCCGGGGGGGGGCTTAATGAAAAACTGTTTTTT. The chain combines TRBV9 with TRBJ1-4; weak D call: TRBD1 (6 bases). From germline, CDR1 is SGDLS and CDR2 YYNGEE. The CDR3 totals 15 residues. The germline V and J ends were trimmed by 4 bases and 4 bases, with 14 bases remaining between them.

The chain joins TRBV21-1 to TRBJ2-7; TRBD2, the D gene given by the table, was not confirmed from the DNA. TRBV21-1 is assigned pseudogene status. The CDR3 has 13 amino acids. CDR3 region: CASSKAERDEQYF. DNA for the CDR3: TGTGCCAGCAGCAAAGCGGAGAGGGACGAGCAGTACTTC.